This TCR beta chain was identified during a study of beta chain features in type 1 diabetes. Across the whole study: Investigators examined approximately 100,000,000 sorted cells across all samples.

Germline V gene data show CDR1 as GTSNPN and CDR2 as SVGIG (reference sequence). CDR3 length equals 15 residues. With V trimmed by 2 bases and J by 4 bases, 4 bases remained unmatched. Isolated RNA was reverse transcribed in full, so expressed TCRB transcripts were sequenced. Only in-frame clones appear in the TCRdb table, and some are missing; sequencing was by immunoSEQ multiplex PCR. This table holds a few hundred thousand clones, 15% to 20% found once. Material: naive CD4+ T cells from blood. The rearrangement uses TRBV30 and TRBJ2-1; TRBD2 matches 11 bases. This TCR came from a woman between 18 and 29 years old in good health. The CDR3 sequence is CAWSYSGGGYNEQFF. CDR3 nucleotides: TGTGCCTGGAGTTATAGCGGGGGGGGGTACAATGAGCAGTTCTTC.